This T cell receptor (beta chain) originates from a study of control samples from healthy donors and cancer patients. The CDR3 runs 12 residues. Trimming cost V 7 bases and J 4 bases, with 13 bases left between them. In germline, CDR1 is SQVTM, CDR2 ANQGSEA. TCRdb's table, derived via immunoSEQ multiplex PCR, lists solely in-frame clones and lacks some. The sample lists approximately 70,000 clones; around 82% were seen once. The sample comprised blood. This TCR was sampled from a man in his forties or fifties in good health. This chain joins TRBV29-1 and TRBJ1-2; D gene ambiguous. CDR3 region: CSGLTETYGYTF. In DNA, the CDR3 is TGCAGCGGTCTTACAGAAACCTATGGCTACACCTTC.